The 32 T cell receptor beta chains listed next were all sequenced from one sample in a study of memory CD4+ T cells and cytomegalovirus serostatus. TCRdb's copy holds only in-frame clones and misses some; the assay was immunoSEQ multiplex PCR. The repertoire includes around 84,000 clones, approximately 84% of them detected once, and roughly 0.79% sits in the top ten. Single viable CD3+CD4+CD8-CD45RO+ cells were sorted as the memory CD4+ T cells. The sequencing sample was made of memory CD4+ T cells from blood. The source of these receptors is an adult in good health and CMV-seronegative.

This clone has just a few counts. The chain has TRBV19 and TRBJ1-2, with D possibly matching TRBD1 (5 bases). Trimming removed 0 bases at V and 8 bases at J, with 13 bases between. Germline lookup yields CDR1 LNHDA and CDR2 SQIVND (reference sequence). The CDR3 has 14 amino acids. CDR3 residues: CASSIDSGKVGYTF. CDR3 sequence (DNA): TGTGCCAGTAGTATAGATTCAGGGAAAGTCGGCTACACCTTC. The whole variable domain, remainder taken from reference TRBV19 and TRBJ1-2, is DGGITQSPKYLFRKEGQNVTLSCEQNLNHDAMYWYRQDPGQGLRLIYYSQIVNDFQKGDIAEGYSVSREKKESFPLTVTSAQKNPTAFYLCASSIDSGKVGYTFGSGTRLTVV.

The V gene is TRBV6-6, the J gene TRBJ1-2, with 7 positions matching TRBD1. Germline V gene data show CDR1 as MNHNY and CDR2 as SVGAGI (reference sequence). The CDR3 spans 14 residues. Trimming cost V 6 bases and J 3 bases; bases outside gene matches: 7. In DNA, the CDR3 is TGTGCCAGCAGGCGGGACAGTATCGACTATGGCTACACCTTC. This translates into CASRRDSIDYGYTF.

V usage is TRBV7-2 and J usage is TRBJ2-5; TRBD2 might be the D (6 bases). V was pared by 5 bases and J by 5 bases, with 18 bases between. CDR1 SGHTA and CDR2 FQGNSA come from the germline V gene. The CDR3 is 15 amino acids. The CDR3 region is CASSVSTGDVETQYF. The CDR3 region has the DNA TGTGCCAGCAGCGTATCTACGGGGGACGTGGAGACCCAGTACTTC.

The table lists this clone with a count of one. The J gene is TRBJ1-3, the V gene TRBV7-2, with a weak D call TRBD1 (5 bases). The CDR3 runs 15 residues. Per germline, CDR1 SGHTA and CDR2 FQGNSA. The V end was cut by 5 bases, the J end by 3 bases, with 14 bases between. CDR3 in DNA: TGTGCCAGCAGCCAGGACGGGACTTATGGAAACACCATATATTTT. Translation gives CASSQDGTYGNTIYF.

The chain employs TRBV9 and TRBJ2-7; 8 bases align to TRBD2. Trimming cost V 4 bases and J 3 bases; bases outside gene matches: 6. This CDR3 has 14 residues. Germline CDR1 is SGDLS and CDR2 is YYNGEE. DNA of the CDR3: TGTGCCAGCAGCACACTAGCGGTGGACTACGAGCAGTACTTC. Amino acids: CASSTLAVDYEQYF.

The genes are TRBV5-4 and TRBJ2-5; D call uncertain. CDR1 is SGHNT, CDR2 YYREEE, per germline (reference sequence). The CDR3 has 15 amino acids. V gave up 0 bases and J gave up 1 base, with 10 bases separating them. In DNA form, the CDR3 reads TGTGCCAGCAGCTTGGTTGGCAGGTCCCAAGAGACCCAGTACTTC. Translation gives CASSLVGRSQETQYF.

The CDR3 loop is CASRTDGDTQYF. CDR3 nucleotide sequence: TGTGCCAGCAGGACGGACGGAGATACGCAGTATTTT. The rearrangement uses TRBV7-8 and TRBJ2-3; D remains unclear. The CDR3 consists of 12 residues. V was pared by 6 bases and J by 5 bases, with 9 bases between. In germline, CDR1 is SGHVS, CDR2 FQNEAQ.

This chain uses TRBV5-5 with TRBJ1-2; D uncertain. V dropped 0 bases and J dropped 5 bases, with 14 bases sitting between them. Germline V gene sequence: CDR1 SGHKS, CDR2 YYEKEE (reference sequence). The CDR3 has 15 amino acids. CDR3 DNA: TGTGCCAGCAGCTTGGGCCCGGCTCTGGAATATGGCTACACCTTC. Residues: CASSLGPALEYGYTF.

The V call is TRBV28, the J call TRBJ1-1, with 8 bases matching TRBD1. The CDR3 is 16 amino acids. CDR1 is MDHEN and CDR2 is SYDVKM in the germline V gene. The V and J ends lost 0 bases and 0 bases, in that order; junction bases with no gene match: 3. CDR3 coding DNA: TGTGCCAGCAGTTTATGGACAGGGGATATGAACACTGAAGCTTTCTTT. It is translated as CASSLWTGDMNTEAFF.

This clone was seen only a few times. The rearrangement uses TRBV9 and TRBJ2-3; tentatively, D is TRBD2 (6 bases). V lost 0 bases to trimming and J lost 2 bases, with 7 bases between them. Germline V gives CDR1 SGDLS, CDR2 YYNGEE. The CDR3 extends over 14 amino acids. DNA of the CDR3: TGTGCCAGCAGCGTAGCGGGGGTCACAGATACGCAGTATTTT. It encodes CASSVAGVTDTQYF.

This clone was recorded only once. J is TRBJ1-2 and V is TRBV5-4; D call uncertain. V was clipped by 5 bases and J by 0 bases, with 14 bases between them. The V gene's germline CDR1 is SGHNT and CDR2 YYREEE (reference sequence). CDR3 length equals 15 residues. This CDR3 is CASRAGGGSNYGYTF. CDR3 nucleotides: TGTGCCAGCAGAGCAGGTGGAGGTTCTAACTATGGCTACACCTTC.

The V gene is TRBV28, the J gene TRBJ1-5; D remains ambiguous. With 5 bases removed from V and 0 bases from J, the gap between germline ends came to 11 bases. Germline V gene lookup returns CDR1 MDHEN and CDR2 SYDVKM. The CDR3 spans 15 residues. In DNA form, the CDR3 reads TGTGCCAGCAGTGGTCTTTCCCTTAGCAATCAGCCCCAGCATTTT. Encoded protein: CASSGLSLSNQPQHF.

The chain links TRBV4-1 to TRBJ2-3; 13 nucleotides align to TRBD2. From germline, CDR1 is MGHRA and CDR2 YSYEKL. Losses at the gene ends were 4 bases for V and 2 bases for J; bases not matched to a gene: 6. The CDR3 has 17 residues. The CDR3: CASSRTSGGFLTDTQYF. The CDR3, as DNA: TGCGCCAGCAGCCGGACTAGCGGGGGCTTCCTCACAGATACGCAGTATTTT.

The rearrangement links TRBV5-4 to TRBJ1-1; 7 bases align to TRBD1. The CDR3 spans 14 residues. From germline, CDR1 is SGHNT and CDR2 YYREEE (reference sequence). The ends lost 5 bases at V and 8 bases at J; junction bases unmatched: 12. The CDR3: CASSHFDREHEAFF. CDR3 DNA: TGTGCCAGCAGTCATTTTGACAGGGAGCACGAAGCTTTCTTT.

V usage is TRBV28 and J usage is TRBJ1-2; D not certain. The CDR3 spans 13 residues. Germline V gene data show CDR1 as MDHEN and CDR2 as SYDVKM. The ends were cut back, 4 bases at V and 3 bases at J, with 9 bases in the middle. In DNA form, the CDR3 reads TGTGCCAGCAGTTCGACGTTTCACTATGGCTACACCTTC. Encoded protein: CASSSTFHYGYTF.

The gene calls are TRBV5-1 and TRBJ1-1; 7 nucleotides match TRBD1. Germline values: CDR1 SGHRS, CDR2 YFSETQ. The CDR3 has 14 residues. V lost 3 bases to trimming and J lost 1 base; unmatched junction nucleotides: 3. The CDR3 loop is CASSSGTANTEAFF. For the CDR3, the DNA is TGCGCCAGCAGCTCAGGGACAGCGAACACTGAAGCTTTCTTT.

The V gene is TRBV15, the J gene TRBJ2-2, with TRBD1 as a possible D gene (5 bases). V lost 4 bases and J 9 bases, leaving 9 bases between the germline ends. The CDR3 spans 12 residues. From germline, CDR1 is LNHNV and CDR2 YYDKDF (reference sequence). CDR3 sequence (DNA): TGTGCCACCAGCACAGGGAACAGGGAGCTGTTTTTT. Translated: CATSTGNRELFF.

The gene calls are TRBV30 and TRBJ1-2; unclear D gene. V was shortened by 1 base and J by 7 bases, with 4 bases between the two germline ends. The germline V gene has CDR1 GTSNPN and CDR2 SVGIG (reference sequence). The CDR3 spans 10 residues. CDR3 sequence (DNA): TGTGCCTGGAGTGCGGGTGGCTACACCTTC. Translation: CAWSAGGYTF.

This clone was recorded once. This sequence joins TRBV4-3 and TRBJ1-2; 7 nucleotides agree with TRBD1. The V gene end was trimmed by 0 bases and the J gene end by 4 bases; junction bases not matched to a gene: 8. The length of the CDR3 is 16 residues. The germline V gene has CDR1 LGHNA and CDR2 YSLEER. The chain's CDR3 is CASSQDLETGPYGYTF. DNA for the CDR3: TGCGCCAGCAGCCAAGATCTAGAGACAGGGCCCTATGGCTACACCTTC.

The table lists this clone with a count of one. The chain uses TRBV5-4 and TRBJ1-4, with D possibly TRBD1 on 5 matching bases. Germline V lookup: CDR1 SGHNT, CDR2 YYREEE (reference sequence). V shed 3 bases and J shed 3 bases, with 12 bases lying between them. The CDR3 length is 15 residues. CDR3: CASSSSGAANEKLFF. The CDR3 nucleotides read TGTGCCAGCAGCTCCTCCGGGGCGGCTAATGAAAAACTGTTTTTT. Together with reference TRBV5-4 and TRBJ1-4, the CDR3 gives the full variable domain: ETGVTQSPTHLIKTRGQQVTLRCSSQSGHNTVSWYQQALGQGPQFIFQYYREEENGRGNFPPRFSGLQFPNYSSELNVNALELDDSALYLCASSSSGAANEKLFFGSGTQLSVL.

J is TRBJ2-5 and V is TRBV5-8; no clear D. V lost 0 bases to trimming and J lost 2 bases, with 2 bases between them. The CDR3 consists of 12 residues. Germline CDR1 is SGHTS and CDR2 is YDEGEE. The CDR3 DNA follows: TGTGCCAGCAGCTTGGTTCAAGAGACCCAGTACTTC. This translates into CASSLVQETQYF.

This clone has only one observation. The chain uses TRBV7-9 and TRBJ2-7; D may match TRBD1 or TRBD2 (5 bases each). Trimming stripped 2 bases from V and 4 bases from J, with 15 bases between. CDR3 length: 15 residues. CDR1 and CDR2 from the germline V gene are SEHNR and FQNEAQ (reference sequence). The CDR3 DNA follows: TGTGCCAGCAGCTTAAACAAGGACTGGACATACGAGCAGTACTTC. Encoded protein: CASSLNKDWTYEQYF. The variable domain in full, with the rest retrieved from reference TRBV7-9 and TRBJ2-7, is DTGVSQNPRHKITKRGQNVTFRCDPISEHNRLYWYRQTLGQGPEFLTYFQNEAQLEKSRLLSDRFSAERPKGSFSTLEIQRTEQGDSAMYLCASSLNKDWTYEQYFGPGTRLTVT.

This rearrangement joins TRBV18 to TRBJ2-3; D is unresolved. CDR1 and CDR2 (germline): KGHSH, LQKENI. The V gene lost 3 bases and the J gene lost 5 bases, with 6 bases spanning the gap. The CDR3 extends over 12 amino acids. DNA for the CDR3: TGTGCCAGCTCACCTACTGAAGATACGCAGTATTTT. Its protein product is CASSPTEDTQYF. The full variable domain, completed using reference TRBV18 and TRBJ2-3, is NAGVMQNPRHLVRRRGQEARLRCSPMKGHSHVYWYRQLPEEGLKFMVYLQKENIIDESGMPKERFSAEFPKEGPSILRIQQVVRGDSAAYFCASSPTEDTQYFGPGTRLTVL.

The chain carries TRBV28 and TRBJ1-2, with 9 bases identical to TRBD1. CDR3 size: 15 residues. Germline CDR1 reads MDHEN; CDR2 reads SYDVKM. With 3 bases clipped from V and 2 bases from J, the junction kept 4 bases outside the gene matches. This CDR3 reads CASSFSTGGNYGYTF. The CDR3 DNA reads TGTGCCAGCAGTTTTTCAACAGGGGGCAACTATGGCTACACCTTC.

This clone was seen just once. This chain joins TRBV25-1 and TRBJ2-2, with D unresolved. Per the germline V gene, CDR1 is MGHDK and CDR2 is SYGVNS. The CDR3 runs to 16 residues. Trimming shortened V by 7 bases and J by 0 bases, and 15 bases separated the two germline ends. CDR3: CASTDGRPSNTGELFF. CDR3 DNA: TGTGCCAGCACAGATGGGCGGCCTTCGAACACCGGGGAGCTGTTTTTT.

This clone was seen only once. The CDR3 is CASSPQRWDRGRHEQYF. The CDR3 bases are TGCGCCAGCAGCCCTCAGAGATGGGACAGGGGGCGCCACGAGCAGTACTTC. The V and J genes are TRBV5-1 and TRBJ2-7, with 12 nucleotides matching TRBD1. V dropped 4 bases and J dropped 5; count of bases not matched to a gene: 13. There are 17 residues in the CDR3. CDR1 and CDR2 from the germline V gene are SGHRS and YFSETQ.

This rearrangement joins TRBV27 to TRBJ1-1, with 7 bases aligning to TRBD1. V lost 7 bases and J lost 4; bases outside the gene matches: 15. The CDR3 consists of 16 residues. CDR1 is MNHEY, CDR2 SMNVEV, per germline (reference sequence). The CDR3 DNA is TGTGCCAGCAAGCAGGGGGTTGGCGGGTTTCTCACTGAAGCTTTCTTT. As protein: CASKQGVGGFLTEAFF.

This clone came up once. The chain recombines TRBV5-4 with TRBJ2-5, with 7 bases aligning to TRBD1. Germline V gene sequence: CDR1 SGHNT, CDR2 YYREEE (reference sequence). The CDR3 length is 14 residues. V lost 6 bases and J lost 2; bases outside the gene matches: 7. DNA for the CDR3: TGTGCCAGCAAGACAGGGTGGGGGCAAGAGACCCAGTACTTC. Translation gives CASKTGWGQETQYF.

The chain carries TRBV18 and TRBJ1-5, with D possibly matching TRBD1 (5 bases). Germline V gene sequence: CDR1 KGHSH, CDR2 LQKENI. The ends were cut back, 5 bases at V and 0 bases at J, with 8 bases in the middle. CDR3 length equals 14 residues. CDR3 amino acids: CASSSQDSNQPQHF. The DNA for the CDR3 is TGTGCCAGCTCATCACAGGATAGCAATCAGCCCCAGCATTTT. Looking up the rest from reference TRBV18 and TRBJ1-5 gives the full variable domain: NAGVMQNPRHLVRRRGQEARLRCSPMKGHSHVYWYRQLPEEGLKFMVYLQKENIIDESGMPKERFSAEFPKEGPSILRIQQVVRGDSAAYFCASSSQDSNQPQHFGDGTRLSIL.

The chain employs TRBV7-9 and TRBJ1-2; D perhaps matches TRBD1 (5 bases). Germline CDR1 reads SEHNR; CDR2 reads FQNEAQ (reference sequence). V dropped 0 bases and J dropped 5 bases, with 16 bases sitting between them. The CDR3 consists of 16 residues. CDR3 amino acids: CASSLAVGLLRYGYTF. CDR3 DNA sequence: TGTGCCAGCAGCTTAGCAGTGGGGCTCCTCCGGTATGGCTACACCTTC.

The genes are TRBV5-4 and TRBJ2-3, with TRBD1 as a possible D gene (6 bases). Germline CDR1 SGHNT, CDR2 YYREEE (reference sequence). The V end lost 4 bases, the J end lost 4 bases, and 10 bases lay between the germline ends. The CDR3 spans 13 residues. The CDR3 loop reads CASSPQGPDTQYF. The DNA for the CDR3 is TGTGCCAGCAGCCCACAGGGCCCAGATACGCAGTATTTT.

The chain is built from TRBV7-2 and TRBJ2-3; D assignment may be TRBD1 or TRBD2 (5 bases each). V was shortened by 5 bases and J by 2 bases, with 17 bases between the two germline ends. The CDR3 is made up of 16 amino acids. Germline values: CDR1 SGHTA, CDR2 FQGNSA. In nucleotides, the CDR3 is TGTGCCAGCAGCCCCCATGGGGGATCCTCCACAGATACGCAGTATTTT. This gives the protein CASSPHGGSSTDTQYF.